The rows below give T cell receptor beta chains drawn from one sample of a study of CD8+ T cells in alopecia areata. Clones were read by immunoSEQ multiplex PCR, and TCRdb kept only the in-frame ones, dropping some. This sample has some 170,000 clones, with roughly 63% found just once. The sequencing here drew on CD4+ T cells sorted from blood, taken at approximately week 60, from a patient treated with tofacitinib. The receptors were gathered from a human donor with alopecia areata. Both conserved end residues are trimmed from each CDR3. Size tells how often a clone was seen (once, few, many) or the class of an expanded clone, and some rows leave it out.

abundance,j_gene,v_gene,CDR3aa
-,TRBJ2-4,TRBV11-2,ASSPLAGGAKNIQY
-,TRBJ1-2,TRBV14,ASSPRSGDNYGYT
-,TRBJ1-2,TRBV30,AWSVTGAYGYT
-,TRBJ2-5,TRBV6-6,ASSSPPGEQY
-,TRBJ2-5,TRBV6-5,ASSYSRRRETQY
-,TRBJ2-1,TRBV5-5,ASSQGQGSYNEQF
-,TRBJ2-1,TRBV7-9,ASTSADEQF
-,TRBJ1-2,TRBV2,ASSQGQGVYGYT
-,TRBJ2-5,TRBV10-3,AIMTGARQGTQY
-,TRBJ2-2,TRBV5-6,ASSATGTYTGELF
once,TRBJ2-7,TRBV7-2,ASSIAVGAGPYEQY